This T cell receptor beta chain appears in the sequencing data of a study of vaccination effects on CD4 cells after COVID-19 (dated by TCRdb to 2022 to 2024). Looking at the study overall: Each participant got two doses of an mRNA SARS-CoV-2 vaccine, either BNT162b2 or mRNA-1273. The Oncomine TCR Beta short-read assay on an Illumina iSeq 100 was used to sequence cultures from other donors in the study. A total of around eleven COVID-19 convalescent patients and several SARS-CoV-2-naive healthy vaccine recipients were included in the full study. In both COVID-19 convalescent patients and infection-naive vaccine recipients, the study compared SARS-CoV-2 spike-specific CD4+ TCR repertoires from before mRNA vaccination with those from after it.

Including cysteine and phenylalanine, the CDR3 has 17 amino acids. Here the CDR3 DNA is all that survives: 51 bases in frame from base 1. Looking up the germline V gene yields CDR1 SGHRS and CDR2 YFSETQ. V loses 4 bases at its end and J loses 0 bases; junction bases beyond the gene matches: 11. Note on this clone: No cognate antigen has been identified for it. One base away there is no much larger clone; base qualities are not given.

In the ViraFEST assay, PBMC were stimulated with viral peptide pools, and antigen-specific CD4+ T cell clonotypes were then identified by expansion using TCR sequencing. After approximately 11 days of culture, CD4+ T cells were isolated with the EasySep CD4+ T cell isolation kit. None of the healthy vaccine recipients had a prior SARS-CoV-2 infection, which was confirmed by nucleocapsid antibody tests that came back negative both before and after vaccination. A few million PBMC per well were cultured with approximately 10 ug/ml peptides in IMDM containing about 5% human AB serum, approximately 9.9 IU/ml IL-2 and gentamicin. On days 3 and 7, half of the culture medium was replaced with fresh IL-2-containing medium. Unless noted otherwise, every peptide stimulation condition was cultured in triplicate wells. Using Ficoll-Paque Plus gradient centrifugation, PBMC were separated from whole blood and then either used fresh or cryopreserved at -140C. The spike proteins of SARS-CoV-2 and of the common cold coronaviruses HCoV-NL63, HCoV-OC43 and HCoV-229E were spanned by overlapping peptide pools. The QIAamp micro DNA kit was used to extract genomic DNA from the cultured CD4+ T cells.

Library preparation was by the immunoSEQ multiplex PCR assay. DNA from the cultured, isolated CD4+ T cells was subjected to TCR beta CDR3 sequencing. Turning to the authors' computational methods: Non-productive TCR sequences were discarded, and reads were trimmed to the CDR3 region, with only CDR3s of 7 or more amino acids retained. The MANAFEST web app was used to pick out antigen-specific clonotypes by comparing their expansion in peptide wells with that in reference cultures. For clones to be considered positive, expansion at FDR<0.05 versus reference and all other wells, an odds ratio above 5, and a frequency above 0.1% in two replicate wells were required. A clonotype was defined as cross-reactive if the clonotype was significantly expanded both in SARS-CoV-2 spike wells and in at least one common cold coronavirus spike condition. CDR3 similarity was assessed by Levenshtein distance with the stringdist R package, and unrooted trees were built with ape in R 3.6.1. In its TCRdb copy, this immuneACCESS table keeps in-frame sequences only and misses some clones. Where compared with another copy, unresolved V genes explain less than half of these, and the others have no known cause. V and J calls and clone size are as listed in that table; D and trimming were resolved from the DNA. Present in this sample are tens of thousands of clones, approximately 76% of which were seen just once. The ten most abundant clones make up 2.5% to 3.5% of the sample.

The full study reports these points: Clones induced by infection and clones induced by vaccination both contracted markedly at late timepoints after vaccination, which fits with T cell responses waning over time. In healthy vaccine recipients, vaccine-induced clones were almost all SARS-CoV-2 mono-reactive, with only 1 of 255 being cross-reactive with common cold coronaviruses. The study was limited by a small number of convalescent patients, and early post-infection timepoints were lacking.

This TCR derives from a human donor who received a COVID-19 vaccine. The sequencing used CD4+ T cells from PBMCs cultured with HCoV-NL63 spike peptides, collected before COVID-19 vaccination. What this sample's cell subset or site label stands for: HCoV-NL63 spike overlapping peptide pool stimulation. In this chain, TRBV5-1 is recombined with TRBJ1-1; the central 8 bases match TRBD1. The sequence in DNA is TGCGCCAGCAGCCACCATGACAGGGGCCTCATGAACACTGAAGCTTTCTTT. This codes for CASSHHDRGLMNTEAFF.